This TCR beta chain was sequenced during a study of T cell responses to AZD1222 COVID-19 vaccine. For the study at large: The analysis combined second doses at about 4 or about 12 weeks.

TCRdb keeps only in-frame clones here, not all; method: immunoSEQ multiplex PCR. Of around 140,000 clones in the sample, 93% were seen once. General study results and limits: No day 14 peak samples; only post-peak repertoires were characterized.

CDR3 length equals 13 residues. Germline V gene data show CDR1 as MDHEN and CDR2 as SYDVKM. The germline V and J ends were trimmed by 5 bases and 9 bases, with 16 bases remaining between them. Remarks on this clone: Its target is unknown.

The TCR sequence derives from an adult in good health. The chain uses TRBV28 and TRBJ1-2, with D maybe TRBD1 (5 bases). The specimen was peripheral blood, collected on day 0 of AZD1222 vaccination. The DNA of the CDR3 is TGTGCCAGCAGTATCAGGGTAGGGCGAAGCTACACCTTC. Amino acid sequence: CASSIRVGRSYTF.